This T cell receptor beta chain was recorded in a study of blood T cell repertoires in COVID-19. For the study at large: Acute-phase and convalescent COVID-19 samples originated in the United States, Italy and Spain. In each case, the material was cDNA or gDNA derived from T cells, B-cell-depleted T cells, or PBMCs.

Per the authors' pipeline: Researchers report that nucleated cell counts were estimated from reference gene primer amplification. Sequenced by immunoSEQ multiplex PCR; TCRdb stores in-frame clones only, minus some. That table is the source of V, J and clone size, and D and trimming were worked out from the DNA. The sample contains approximately 150,000 clones, roughly 89% of which appear only once. The CDR3 totals 14 residues. Per germline, CDR1 MNHEY and CDR2 SVGAGI. The J segment lost 4 bases and the V segment lost 2 bases, leaving 5 bases of the junction unmatched. Sequences were obtained from peripheral blood. The J gene is TRBJ2-7, the V gene TRBV6-5; 7 bases map to TRBD1. This clonotype was sampled from a woman between 45 and 65 years old with acute or convalescent COVID-19. The CDR3 bases are TGTGCCAGCAGTTACGAGGGGGCACAGTACGAGCAGTACTTC. The encoded protein is CASSYEGAQYEQYF.